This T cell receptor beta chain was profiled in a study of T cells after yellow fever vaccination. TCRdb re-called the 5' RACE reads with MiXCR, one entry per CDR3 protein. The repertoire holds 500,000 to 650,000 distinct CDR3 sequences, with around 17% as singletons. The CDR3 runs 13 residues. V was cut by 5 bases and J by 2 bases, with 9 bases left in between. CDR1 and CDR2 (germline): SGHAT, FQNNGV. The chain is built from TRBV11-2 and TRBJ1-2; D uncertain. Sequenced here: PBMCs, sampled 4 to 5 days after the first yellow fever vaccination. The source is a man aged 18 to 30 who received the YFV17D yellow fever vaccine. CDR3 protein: CASSKDINYGYTF. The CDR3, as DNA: TGTGCCAGCAGCAAAGACATAAACTATGGCTACACCTTC.